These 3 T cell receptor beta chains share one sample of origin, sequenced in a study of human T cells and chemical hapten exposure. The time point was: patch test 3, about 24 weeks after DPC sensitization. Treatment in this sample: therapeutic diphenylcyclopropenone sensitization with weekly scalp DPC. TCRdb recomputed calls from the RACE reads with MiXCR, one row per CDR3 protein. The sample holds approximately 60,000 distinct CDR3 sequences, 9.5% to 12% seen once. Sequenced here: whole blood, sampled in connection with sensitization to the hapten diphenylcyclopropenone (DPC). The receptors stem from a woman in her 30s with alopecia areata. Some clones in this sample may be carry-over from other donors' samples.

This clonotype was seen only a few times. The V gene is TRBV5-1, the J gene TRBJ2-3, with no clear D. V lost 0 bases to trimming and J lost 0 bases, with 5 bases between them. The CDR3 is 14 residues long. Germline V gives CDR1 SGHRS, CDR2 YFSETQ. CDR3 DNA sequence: TGCGCCAGCAGCTTGGACGGCAGCACAGATACGCAGTATTTT. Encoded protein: CASSLDGSTDTQYF.

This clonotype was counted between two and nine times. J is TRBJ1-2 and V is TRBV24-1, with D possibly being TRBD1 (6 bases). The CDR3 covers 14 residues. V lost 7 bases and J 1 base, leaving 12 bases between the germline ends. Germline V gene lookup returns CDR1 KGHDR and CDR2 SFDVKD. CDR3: CATSSGENNYGYTF. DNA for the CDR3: TGTGCCACCAGCTCAGGGGAGAATAACTATGGCTACACCTTC.

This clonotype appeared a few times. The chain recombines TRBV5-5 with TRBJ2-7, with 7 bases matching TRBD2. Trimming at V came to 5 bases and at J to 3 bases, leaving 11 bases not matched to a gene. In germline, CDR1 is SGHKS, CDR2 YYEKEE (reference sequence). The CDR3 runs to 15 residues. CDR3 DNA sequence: TGTGCCAGCAGTTCACCGTTCGCGGGAGACTACGAGCAGTACTTC. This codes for CASSSPFAGDYEQYF.